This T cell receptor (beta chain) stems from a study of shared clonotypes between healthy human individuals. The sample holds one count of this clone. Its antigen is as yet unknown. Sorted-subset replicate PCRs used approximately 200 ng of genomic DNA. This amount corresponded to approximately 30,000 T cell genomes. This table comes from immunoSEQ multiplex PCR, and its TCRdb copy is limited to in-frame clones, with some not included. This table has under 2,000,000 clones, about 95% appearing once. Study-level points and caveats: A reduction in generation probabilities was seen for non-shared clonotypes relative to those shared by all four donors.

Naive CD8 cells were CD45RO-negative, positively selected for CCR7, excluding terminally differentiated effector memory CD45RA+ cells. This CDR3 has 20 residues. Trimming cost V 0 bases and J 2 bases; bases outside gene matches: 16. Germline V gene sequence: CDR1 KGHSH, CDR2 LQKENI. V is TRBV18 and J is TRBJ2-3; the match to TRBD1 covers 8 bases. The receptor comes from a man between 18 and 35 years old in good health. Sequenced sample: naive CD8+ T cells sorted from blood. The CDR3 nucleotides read TGTGCCAGCTCACCACCGAGGTTGGACAGGGAGGTCCGGGCCACAGATACGCAGTATTTT. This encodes CASSPPRLDREVRATDTQYF.